The 27 T cell receptor beta chains below come from one sample, sequenced in a study of read filtering for tumor transcriptome and immune sequencing. This library used around 400 ng RNA and molecular barcoded adaptors spanning alpha/delta and beta/gamma chains. From the reads, TCRdb called clonotypes with MiXCR, one entry per CDR3 protein. The sample has some 41,000 distinct CDR3 sequences; approximately 10% are singletons. The sequenced sample consisted of a population of CD138-negative cells sorted from bone marrow. The receptors were gathered from a donor aged 40 or over with multiple myeloma.

This clonotype was seen a handful of times. This may arise from a read error, as a much more abundant clone is one base away. The V call is TRBV7-6, the J call TRBJ1-5, with a tentative D call TRBD1 (6 bases). Germline V gives CDR1 SGHVS, CDR2 FNYEAQ. The CDR3 has 14 residues. DNA for the CDR3: TGTGCCGGCAGCAGATACACAGGGAATCAGCCCCAGCATTTT. Its translation is CAGSRYTGNQPQHF.

The chain carries TRBV4-2 and TRBJ1-1; D is perhaps TRBD1 (6 bases). CDR3 size: 17 residues. The germline V and J ends were trimmed by 2 bases and 7 bases, with 23 bases remaining between them. CDR1 and CDR2 from the germline V gene are LGHNA and YNFKEQ. The CDR3 DNA is TGTGCCAGCAGCCAACCCTCGTCTGGCAGGGGAGGGGGTGAAGCTTTCTTT. Translation gives CASSQPSSGRGGGEAFF.

Regarding this clonotype: A much larger clone is a single base away; this may be a read error. Likely a read error: the CDR3 ends without its conserved phenylalanine or tryptophan. The CDR3 sequence is CASSWVWDRDNEQYL. CDR3 coding DNA: TGTGCCAGCAGCTGGGTTTGGGACAGGGACAACGAGCAGTACCTC. The chain combines TRBV7-9 with TRBJ2-7; 9 bases align to TRBD1. Trimming at V came to 4 bases and at J to 5 bases, leaving 9 bases not matched to a gene. This CDR3 region has 15 residues. CDR1 and CDR2 from the germline V gene are SEHNR and FQNEAQ (reference sequence).

In this sample, this clonotype turned up many times. The V call is TRBV6-6, the J call TRBJ2-1; TRBD2 is a possible D gene (7 bases). Germline V gene lookup returns CDR1 MNHNY and CDR2 SVGAGI (reference sequence). CDR3 length: 15 amino acids. Between the trimmed V and J ends, which lost 3 bases and 7 bases, there was a span of 16 bases. In DNA form, the CDR3 reads TGTGCCAGCAGTTATAGGGCAGGGGAGGGGAATGAGCAGTTCTTC. This translates into CASSYRAGEGNEQFF.

This clonotype occurred many times. The chain joins TRBV6-5 to TRBJ2-1; D is possibly TRBD2 (5 bases). The CDR3 extends over 13 amino acids. Germline V gene lookup returns CDR1 MNHEY and CDR2 SVGAGI. Trimming took off 4 bases at V and 10 bases at J, with 14 bases between the two ends. CDR3 coding DNA: TGTGCCAGCAGTTCTCCCTTACGAGGGGAGCAGTTCTTC. Protein: CASSSPLRGEQFF.

Notes on this clonotype: It differs at one base from a far larger clone, so likely a read error. V and J are TRBV7-3 and TRBJ2-1, with no clear D. Germline assignment: CDR1 SGHTA and CDR2 FQGTGA. The CDR3 loop spans 14 amino acids. For the CDR3, the DNA is TGTGCCAGCAGCTTAAACGGCTCCGACAATGAGCAGTTCTTC. It translates to CASSLNGSDNEQFF.

This chain links TRBV5-4 with TRBJ2-1; D may be TRBD1 (6 bases). CDR1 SGHNT and CDR2 YYREEE come from the germline V gene (reference sequence). Trimming stripped 3 bases from V and 4 bases from J, with 14 bases between. The CDR3 totals 15 residues. DNA for the CDR3: TGTGCCAGCAGCTCGAGGGGGACACCGTACAATGAGCAGTTCTTC. Residues: CASSSRGTPYNEQFF.

This clonotype was seen many times. This chain connects TRBV15 to TRBJ2-2; 12 nucleotides agree with TRBD2. Germline-derived CDR1 and CDR2 are LNHNV and YYDKDF (reference sequence). The CDR3 is 20 amino acids. After removal of 4 bases from V and 4 bases from J, the junction contained 16 bases not matched to a gene. CDR3 nucleotide sequence: TGTGCCACCAGCACCCCCCTGAGGGGTGCTAGCGGGGGGGGCACCGGGGAGCTGTTTTTT. Translated: CATSTPLRGASGGGTGELFF.

This clonotype was seen repeatedly, ten times or more. The chain's CDR3 is CASSQGAGYTDTQYF. CDR3 nucleotide sequence: TGTGCCAGCAGCCAAGGAGCGGGCTACACAGATACGCAGTATTTT. The V and J genes are TRBV14 and TRBJ2-3, with D perhaps matching TRBD2 (6 bases). The CDR3 runs to 15 residues. Between the trimmed V and J ends, which lost 1 base and 2 bases, there was a span of 10 bases. The germline V gene has CDR1 SGHDN and CDR2 FVKESK.

Regarding this clonotype: The CDR3 carries no conserved terminal phenylalanine or tryptophan, so it likely arises from a read error. The chain links TRBV7-9 to TRBJ2-1; D is possibly TRBD2 (6 bases). Germline CDR1 is SEHNR and CDR2 is FQNEAQ (reference sequence). The length of the CDR3 is 16 residues. The CDR3 sequence: CASSRTRGGSCNEQFS. CDR3 nucleotide sequence: TGTGCCAGCAGCCGCACGCGGGGCGGCTCCTGCAATGAGCAGTTCTCC.

By share of the sample, this clonotype is medium-sized. This chain's CDR3 is CASSGTSGGAVEQFF. The CDR3 bases are TGTGCCAGCAGCGGAACTAGCGGGGGGGCCGTTGAGCAGTTCTTC. The chain combines TRBV9 with TRBJ2-1; 13 positions match TRBD2. Germline V gives CDR1 SGDLS, CDR2 YYNGEE. J lost 9 bases, V lost 3 bases, and 6 bases had no gene match. This CDR3 region has 15 residues. Supplemented by reference TRBV9 and TRBJ2-1, the full variable domain reads DSGVTQTPKHLITATGQRVTLRCSPRSGDLSVYWYQQSLDQGLQFLIQYYNGEERAKGNILERFSAQQFPDLHSELNLSSLELGDSALYFCASSGTSGGAVEQFFGPGTRLTVL.

This clonotype has only a few counts. The gene calls are TRBV2 and TRBJ2-5, with a weak D call TRBD1 (6 bases). This CDR3 has 16 amino acids. The V end was cut by 6 bases, the J end by 3 bases, with 20 bases between. In germline, CDR1 is SNHLY, CDR2 FYNNEI. This CDR3 is CASREQGGYLEETQYF. CDR3 sequence (DNA): TGTGCCAGCAGGGAACAGGGTGGATACCTTGAAGAGACCCAGTACTTC.

This clonotype was detected many times. The rearrangement joins TRBV7-2 to TRBJ2-2; D possibly corresponds to TRBD2 (5 bases). Deletions cut 1 base from V and 3 bases from J, with 15 bases between. This CDR3 comprises 17 residues. CDR1 and CDR2 from the germline V gene are SGHTA and FQGNSA. For the CDR3, the DNA is TGTGCCAGCAGCTTAGAGCCGGACTTTATATACACCGGGGAGCTGTTTTTT. Amino acid sequence: CASSLEPDFIYTGELFF.

This clonotype was seen a few times. The CDR3 region is CASSRSPGADTDTQYF. The DNA for the CDR3 is TGTGCCAGCAGTCGTTCCCCAGGGGCAGACACAGATACGCAGTATTTT. This chain uses TRBV12-3 or TRBV12-4 with TRBJ2-3; the D gene is possibly TRBD1 (6 bases). Trimming removed 5 bases from V and 2 bases from J, with 17 bases in between. CDR3 length: 16 amino acids.

This clonotype was found many times. The chain recombines TRBV20-1 with TRBJ2-7; D ambiguous. This CDR3 is built from 13 residues. The germline gives CDR1 DFQATT, CDR2 SNEGSKA (reference sequence). Trimming took 5 bases from V and 7 from J, leaving 18 bases between them. DNA of the CDR3: TGCAGTGCTGATGCGGCCCCGGTAGGGGAGCAGTACTTC. Residues: CSADAAPVGEQYF.

In the case of this clonotype: This may come from a read error, since a much larger clone is one base off. The gene calls are TRBV29-1 and TRBJ2-5; D perhaps matches TRBD1 (5 bases). The V end lost 3 bases, the J end lost 4 bases, and 6 bases lay between the germline ends. The CDR3 totals 11 residues. Germline V CDR1 and CDR2: SQVTM, ANQGSEA. CDR3 DNA sequence: TGCAGCGTTGATCAGGGAGAGACCCAGTACTTC. This encodes CSVDQGETQYF.

This clonotype occurred many times. This chain links TRBV2 with TRBJ2-1, with 7 bases lining up with TRBD2. CDR3 length: 16 amino acids. J was trimmed by 5 bases and V by 6 bases; bases with no gene match: 13. Per germline, CDR1 SNHLY and CDR2 FYNNEI. The CDR3 reads CASSYVGDYADNEQFF. The CDR3, as DNA: TGTGCCAGCAGCTATGTGGGGGACTACGCTGACAATGAGCAGTTCTTC. Variable domain in full (rest from reference TRBV2 and TRBJ2-1): EPEVTQTPSHQVTQMGQEVILRCVPISNHLYFYWYRQILGQKVEFLVSFYNNEISEKSEIFDDQFSVERPDGSNFTLKIRSTKLEDSAMYFCASSYVGDYADNEQFFGPGTRLTVL.

This clonotype occurred many times. The chain links TRBV27 to TRBJ2-7; 7 bases agree with TRBD2. CDR1 MNHEY and CDR2 SMNVEV come from the germline V gene (reference sequence). Losses at the gene ends were 1 base for V and 2 bases for J; bases not matched to a gene: 5. The CDR3 totals 15 residues. The CDR3 DNA is TGTGCCAGCAGTTTATATGGGGGGGGGGCCTACGAGCAGTACTTC. This sequence encodes CASSLYGGGAYEQYF.

This clonotype was seen many times. This rearrangement joins TRBV2 to TRBJ1-5; TRBD1 is a possible D gene (6 bases). Trimming took 8 bases from V and 3 from J, leaving 14 bases between them. This CDR3 is 14 amino acids long. CDR1 is SNHLY, CDR2 FYNNEI, per germline. In nucleotides, the CDR3 is TGTGCCAGCTCCTCAGGGGTACCCAATCAGCCCCAGCATTTT. Translation gives CASSSGVPNQPQHF.

This clonotype was picked up many times. The V call is TRBV29-1, the J call TRBJ2-2; D is possibly TRBD1 (6 bases). In germline, CDR1 is SQVTM, CDR2 ANQGSEA. CDR3 length equals 13 residues. Trimming left V 4 bases short and J 3 bases short, with 9 bases between. CDR3 amino acids: CSVGDTYTGELFF. In DNA, the CDR3 is TGCAGCGTTGGGGACACGTACACCGGGGAGCTGTTTTTT.

This clonotype has at least ten counts. The chain links TRBV14 to TRBJ2-2, with 7 bases identical to TRBD1. The length of the CDR3 is 14 residues. CDR1 is SGHDN, CDR2 FVKESK, per germline. V lost 4 bases to trimming and J lost 5 bases; unmatched junction nucleotides: 4. CDR3 nucleotides: TGTGCCAGCAGCCTATTGGACAGGACCGGGGAGCTGTTTTTT. Translated, it gives CASSLLDRTGELFF.

In the case of this clonotype: A far larger clone differs by one base, so this is likely a read error. No conserved phenylalanine or tryptophan ends this CDR3, so it is likely a read error. J is TRBJ2-1 and V is TRBV7-3, with D possibly being TRBD1 (6 bases). The CDR3 sequence is 14 residues long. Trimming shortened V by 6 bases and J by 6 bases, and 15 bases separated the two germline ends. Looked up from germline, CDR1 is SGHTA and CDR2 is FQGTGA. The CDR3 here is CASRQGQGGNEQFL. The CDR3 region has the DNA TGTGCCAGCAGACAGGGACAAGGGGGCAATGAGCAGTTCCTC.

This clonotype was counted many times. This chain links TRBV20-1 with TRBJ2-1; TRBD1 matches at 9 bases. The CDR3 is made up of 15 amino acids. Trimming cost V 3 bases and J 4 bases; bases outside gene matches: 7. Germline loops: CDR1 DFQATT, CDR2 SNEGSKA (reference sequence). CDR3 residues: CSASRTGANYNEQFF. The CDR3 DNA sequence: TGCAGTGCTAGCCGGACAGGGGCCAATTACAATGAGCAGTTCTTC.

This clonotype has just a few counts. A clone one base away is much larger, so this may be a read error. The chain uses TRBV7-8 and TRBJ1-1, with 7 bases matching TRBD1. Unmatched junction bases numbered 10, after V lost 6 bases and J lost 6 bases. The CDR3 is 14 residues long. Germline lookup yields CDR1 SGHVS and CDR2 FQNEAQ. Here the CDR3 DNA reads TGTGCCAGCAGTTCACAGGGGCAAGACGCTGAAGCTTTCTTT. The encoded protein is CASSSQGQDAEAFF.

The table lists this clonotype with many counts. The chain recombines TRBV15 with TRBJ2-1; perhaps TRBD1 as D (5 bases). CDR1 is LNHNV and CDR2 is YYDKDF in the germline V gene (reference sequence). The CDR3 has 12 amino acids. V lost 1 base and J 10 bases, leaving 8 bases between the germline ends. Here the CDR3 DNA reads TGTGCCACCAGCAGAGGAGACAGAGAGCAGTTCTTC. It translates to CATSRGDREQFF.

This clonotype was seen at least ten times. The chain couples TRBV20-1 to TRBJ2-1; D perhaps matches TRBD2 (7 bases). The CDR3 has 17 amino acids. Trimming took 0 bases from V and 4 from J, leaving 19 bases between them. CDR1 is DFQATT, CDR2 SNEGSKA, per germline (reference sequence). The CDR3 DNA follows: TGCAGTGCTAGAGATCGCGGGGGCCTTCCCTTTTACAATGAGCAGTTCTTC. Protein product: CSARDRGGLPFYNEQFF.

Ten or more counts support this clonotype. The J gene is TRBJ2-7, the V gene TRBV6-6; 9 bases line up with TRBD1. The trim removed 6 bases at V and 1 base at J, leaving 4 bases unmatched. Germline CDR1 MNHNY, CDR2 SVGAGI (reference sequence). CDR3 length: 14 residues. The CDR3 protein is CASRRTGESYEQYF. The CDR3 DNA sequence: TGTGCCAGCAGGAGGACAGGGGAGTCCTACGAGCAGTACTTC.